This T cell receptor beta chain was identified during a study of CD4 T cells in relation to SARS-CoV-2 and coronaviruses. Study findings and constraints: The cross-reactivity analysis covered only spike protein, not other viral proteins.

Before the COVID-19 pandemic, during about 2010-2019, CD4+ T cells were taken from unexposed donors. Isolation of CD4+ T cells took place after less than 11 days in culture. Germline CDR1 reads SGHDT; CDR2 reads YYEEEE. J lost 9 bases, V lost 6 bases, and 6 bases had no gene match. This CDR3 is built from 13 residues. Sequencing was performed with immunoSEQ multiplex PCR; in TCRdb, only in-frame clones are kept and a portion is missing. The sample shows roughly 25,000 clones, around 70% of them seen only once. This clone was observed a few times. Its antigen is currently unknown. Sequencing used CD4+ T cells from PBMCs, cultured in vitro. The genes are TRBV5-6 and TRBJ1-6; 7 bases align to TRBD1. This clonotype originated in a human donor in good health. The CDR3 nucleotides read TGTGCCAGCATTGGACAGGCCGGTTCACCCCTCCACTTT. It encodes CASIGQAGSPLHF.